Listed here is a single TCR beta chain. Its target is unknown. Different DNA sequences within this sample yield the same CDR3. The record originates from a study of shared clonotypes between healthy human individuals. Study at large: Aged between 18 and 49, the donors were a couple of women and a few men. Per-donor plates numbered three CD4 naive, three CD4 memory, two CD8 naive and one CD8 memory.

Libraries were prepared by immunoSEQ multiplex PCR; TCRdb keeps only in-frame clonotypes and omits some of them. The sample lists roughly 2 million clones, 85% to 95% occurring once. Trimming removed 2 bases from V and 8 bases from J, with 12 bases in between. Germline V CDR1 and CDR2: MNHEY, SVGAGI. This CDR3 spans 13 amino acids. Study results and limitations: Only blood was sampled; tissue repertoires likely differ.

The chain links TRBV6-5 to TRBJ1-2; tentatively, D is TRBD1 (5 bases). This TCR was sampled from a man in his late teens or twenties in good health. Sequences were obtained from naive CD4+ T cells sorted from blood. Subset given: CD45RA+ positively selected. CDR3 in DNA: TGTGCCAGCAGTTACGGGCAGGGTTGGGGCTACACCTTC. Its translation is CASSYGQGWGYTF.